Below are 7 T cell receptor beta chains sequenced from a single sample in a study of Ad26.COV2.S vaccination and SARS-CoV-2 variants. Assay used: immunoSEQ multiplex PCR; TCRdb lists only in-frame clones, some missing. Here the sample spans a few hundred thousand clones, more than 75% being singletons. Documented treatment: around 19 received Ad26.COV2.S at low or high dose, single or two shots; about 5 received placebo; per-sample allocation not given. Specimens were obtained on day 63 following the first vaccine or placebo injection. The sequencing here drew on peripheral blood, taken in a trial of Ad26.COV2.S vaccine versus placebo. The receptors originated from a person aged 18 to 65 who received the Ad26.COV2.S COVID-19 vaccine or a placebo.

This sequence joins TRBV19 and TRBJ1-2, with no clear D. The CDR3 covers 13 residues. CDR1 and CDR2 (germline): LNHDA, SQIVND (reference sequence). Trimming took 4 bases from V and 3 from J, leaving 9 bases between them. DNA for the CDR3: TGTGCCAGTAGTAGGTCCAGAGACTATGGCTACACCTTC. It yields the protein CASSRSRDYGYTF.

V usage is TRBV2 and J usage is TRBJ2-4; TRBD1 is a possible D gene (6 bases). Germline CDR1 SNHLY, CDR2 FYNNEI. The CDR3 is 14 residues long. Between the trimmed V and J ends, which lost 5 bases and 7 bases, there was a span of 15 bases. This chain's CDR3 is CASSQNRDANIQYF. The CDR3 nucleotides read TGTGCCAGCAGTCAAAACAGGGATGCGAACATTCAGTACTTC. Based on the CDR3 plus reference TRBV2 and TRBJ2-4, the full variable domain is EPEVTQTPSHQVTQMGQEVILRCVPISNHLYFYWYRQILGQKVEFLVSFYNNEISEKSEIFDDQFSVERPDGSNFTLKIRSTKLEDSAMYFCASSQNRDANIQYFGAGTRLSVL.

This clone was picked up one time. The chain joins TRBV7-9 to TRBJ2-2, with D possibly called TRBD1 or TRBD2 (5 bases each). The CDR3 consists of 16 residues. V lost 1 base and J 0 bases, leaving 9 bases between the germline ends. CDR1 and CDR2 (germline): SEHNR, FQNEAQ (reference sequence). CDR3 residues: CASSLVPGPNTGELFF. DNA of the CDR3: TGTGCCAGCAGCTTAGTTCCGGGACCGAACACCGGGGAGCTGTTTTTT. Full variable domain (missing parts from reference TRBV7-9 and TRBJ2-2): DTGVSQNPRHKITKRGQNVTFRCDPISEHNRLYWYRQTLGQGPEFLTYFQNEAQLEKSRLLSDRFSAERPKGSFSTLEIQRTEQGDSAMYLCASSLVPGPNTGELFFGEGSRLTVL.

This chain links TRBV28 with TRBJ2-7; D is possibly TRBD1 (6 bases). The CDR3 runs to 14 residues. V lost 8 bases to trimming and J lost 2 bases, with 16 bases between them. Germline CDR1 MDHEN, CDR2 SYDVKM. The CDR3 coding sequence is TGTGCCAGCTCAGGGGCAGGGCCCCCCTACGAGCAGTACTTC. Protein product: CASSGAGPPYEQYF.

The V call is TRBV7-2, the J call TRBJ2-2; the D is unclear. Germline values: CDR1 SGHTA, CDR2 FQGNSA. The length of the CDR3 is 16 residues. V lost 6 bases to trimming and J lost 3 bases, with 17 bases between them. The CDR3 DNA sequence: TGTGCCAGCAGGCCCGGGCCGCAGGCGGACACCGGGGAGCTGTTTTTT. Its protein is CASRPGPQADTGELFF.

The V call is TRBV6-4, the J call TRBJ2-3, with D uncertain. In germline, CDR1 is MRHNA, CDR2 SNTAGT. V was clipped by 0 bases and J by 13 bases, with 11 bases between them. The CDR3 is 12 residues long. The CDR3 loop is CASSDSVTVEYF. The CDR3 nucleotides read TGTGCCAGCAGTGACTCGGTTACGGTCGAGTATTTT.

The chain joins TRBV30 to TRBJ2-7; TRBD1 agrees at 11 bases. Trimming took 5 bases from V and 3 from J; bases not matched to a gene: 6. This CDR3 comprises 14 residues. Germline assignment: CDR1 GTSNPN and CDR2 SVGIG (reference sequence). The DNA of the CDR3 is TGTGCCTGGGGGACCGGGACAGGGGGCTACGAGCAGTACTTC. This gives the protein CAWGTGTGGYEQYF.